The clone carrying this TCR beta chain has a count of ten or more. Patients showing uncontrolled infection, other autoimmune disease, pregnancy or lactation were ineligible. Diagnoses rested on clinical symptoms, serum thyroxine and TRAb, thyroid ultrasound and orbital computed tomography. The authors took PBMCs from 10 ml fresh peripheral blood. The record originates from a study of T cells in Graves' hyperthyroidism and ophthalmopathy. CDR1 and CDR2 from the germline V gene are SNHLY and FYNNEI. The V end was cut by 3 bases, the J end by 0 bases, with 12 bases between. This CDR3 has 15 residues. Amplification yielded TCR beta CDR3 regions, with RNA transcripts as the source. Carried out on the TCR CDR3, a first-round RT-PCR used the HTBI primer set. TCRdb re-analysed the multiplex PCR reads in MiXCR, keeping a single row per CDR3 protein. The sample holds some 300,000 distinct CDR3 sequences, about 19% seen once.

The sequence was obtained from a man between 45 and 60 years old with Graves' ophthalmopathy. Input material: blood. The gene calls are TRBV2 and TRBJ2-7, with D possibly TRBD2 on 6 matching bases. This CDR3 reads CASSDASALSYEQYF. The CDR3 DNA reads as TGTGCCAGCAGTGACGCTAGCGCACTCTCCTACGAGCAGTACTTC.